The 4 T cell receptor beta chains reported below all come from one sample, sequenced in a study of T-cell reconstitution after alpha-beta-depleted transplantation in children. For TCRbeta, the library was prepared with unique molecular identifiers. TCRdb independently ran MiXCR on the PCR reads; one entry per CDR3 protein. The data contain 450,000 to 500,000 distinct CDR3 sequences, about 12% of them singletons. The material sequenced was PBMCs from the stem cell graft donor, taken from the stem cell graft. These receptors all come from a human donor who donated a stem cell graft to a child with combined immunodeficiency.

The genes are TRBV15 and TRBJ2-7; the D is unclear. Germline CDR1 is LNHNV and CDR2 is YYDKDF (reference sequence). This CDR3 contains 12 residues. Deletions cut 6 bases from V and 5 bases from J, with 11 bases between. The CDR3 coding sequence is TGTGCCACCAGTGAGGTATACCACGAGCAGTACTTC. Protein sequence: CATSEVYHEQYF.

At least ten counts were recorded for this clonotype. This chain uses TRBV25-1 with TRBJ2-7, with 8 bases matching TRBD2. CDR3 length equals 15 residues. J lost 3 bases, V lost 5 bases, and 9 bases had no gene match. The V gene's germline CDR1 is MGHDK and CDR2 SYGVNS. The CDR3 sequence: CASSPGGRIDYEQYF. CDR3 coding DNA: TGTGCCAGCAGTCCTGGCGGGAGGATTGACTACGAGCAGTACTTC.

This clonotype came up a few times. Here the CDR3 reads CSVDGSNYGYTF. The CDR3 DNA follows: TGCAGCGTTGACGGGTCTAACTATGGCTACACCTTC. The rearrangement joins TRBV29-1 to TRBJ1-2; D ambiguous. Germline V gene lookup returns CDR1 SQVTM and CDR2 ANQGSEA. Trimming took off 3 bases at V and 0 bases at J, with 5 bases between the two ends. The CDR3 is 12 residues long.

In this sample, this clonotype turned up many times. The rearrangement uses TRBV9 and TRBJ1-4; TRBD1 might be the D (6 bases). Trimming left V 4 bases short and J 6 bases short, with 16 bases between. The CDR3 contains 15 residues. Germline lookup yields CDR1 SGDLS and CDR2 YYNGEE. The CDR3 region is CASSSRTDNDEKLFF. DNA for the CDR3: TGTGCCAGCAGCTCCAGGACAGATAATGATGAAAAACTGTTTTTT.